A selection of T cell receptor beta chains follows, all from one sample in a study of response to subunit inactivated influenza vaccine. Each CDR3 protein is one row after TCRdb ran MiXCR on the RT-PCR reads. The table includes around 760,000 distinct CDR3 sequences, roughly 13% detected once. The input for sequencing was PBMCs from blood, taken 14 to 15 days before vaccination. The receptors derive from a man aged 45-65 years who received an inactivated influenza vaccine. Each CDR3 is given with its conserved first and last residue. Each record gives: clone size, D gene, CDR3 length, V gene, J gene, CDR3 protein, CDR3 DNA. A D gene is named only where the DNA matches it firmly. The size field is filled for only some rows; it gives once, few, many or a size class.

-,-,14,TRBV18,TRBJ2-3,CASLPNGGTDTQYF,TGTGCCAGCTTGCCAAACGGGGGCACAGATACGCAGTATTTT
-,-,15,TRBV12-5,TRBJ1-1,CASGLAIQGHTEAFF,TGTGCTAGTGGTTTGGCCATACAGGGCCACACTGAAGCTTTCTTT
-,TRBD2,16,TRBV5-5,TRBJ2-3,CASSGPPSGGADTQYF,TGTGCCAGCAGCGGGCCCCCCAGCGGGGGCGCAGATACGCAGTATTTT
-,-,13,TRBV20-1,TRBJ1-2,CSANRGGIYGYTF,TGCAGTGCTAACCGAGGAGGAATCTATGGCTACACCTTC
few,TRBD1,17,TRBV4-3,TRBJ1-2,CASSQDRGTGGAYGYTF,TGCGCCAGCAGCCAAGATCGAGGGACAGGGGGCGCCTATGGCTACACCTTC
-,-,15,TRBV6-2/TRBV6-3,TRBJ2-3,CASSSLRGKGDTQYF,TGTGCCAGCAGTTCCCTACGGGGTAAAGGAGATACGCAGTATTTT
few,-,16,TRBV28,TRBJ1-5,CASSPGGRTSNQPQHF,TGTGCCAGCAGCCCGGGTGGACGGACTAGCAATCAGCCCCAGCATTTT
many,-,13,TRBV29-1,TRBJ1-2,CSVNIGRGYGYTF,TGCAGCGTCAACATTGGTAGGGGCTATGGCTACACCTTC
-,TRBD2,14,TRBV20-1,TRBJ2-1,CSAHPSGGGNEQFF,TGCAGTGCCCATCCTAGCGGCGGGGGCAATGAGCAGTTCTTC
-,-,15,TRBV7-9,TRBJ2-3,CASSLESSSTDTQYF,TGTGCCAGCAGCTTAGAATCTAGCTCGACAGATACGCAGTATTTT
-,-,13,TRBV11-2,TRBJ1-1,CASSLRREGEAFF,TGTGCCAGCAGCTTAAGGAGGGAGGGTGAAGCTTTCTTT